This T cell receptor beta chain was sequenced in a study of CD8 T cells in ankylosing spondylitis. The V gene's germline CDR1 is SQVTM and CDR2 ANQGSEA. V gave up 3 bases and J gave up 4 bases, with 3 bases separating them. The CDR3 runs 10 residues. This clonotype was picked up many times. What it recognizes is unknown. TCRdb re-analysed the 5' RACE reads in MiXCR, keeping a single row per CDR3 protein. Among approximately 520,000 distinct CDR3 sequences listed, less than 6% were seen once. Study conclusions and caveats: The study identified a TCR beta motif of under ten highly homologous variants that appeared characteristic of ankylosing spondylitis blood.

The sequenced sample consisted of blood, either unsorted or a sorted T cell fraction (not recorded which). The rearrangement joins TRBV29-1 to TRBJ1-2; D is unresolved. This receptor was obtained from a male donor with ankylosing spondylitis. For the CDR3, the DNA is TGCAGCGTTGAGTCCTATGGCTACACCTTC. Translating gives CSVESYGYTF.